The 7 T cell receptor beta chains below were found in one sample sequenced in a study of identifying expanded T cells in peripheral blood. The assay was immunoSEQ multiplex PCR, and TCRdb's table has in-frame clones only and misses some. Of around 50,000 clones in the sample, about 92% were seen once. The sequenced sample consisted of blood. These receptors were obtained from a person between 18 and 75 years old in good health.

This chain connects TRBV15 to TRBJ2-3; D is uncertain. The ends were cut back, 6 bases at V and 0 bases at J, with 10 bases in the middle. Germline CDR1 reads LNHNV; CDR2 reads YYDKDF (reference sequence). The CDR3 is 14 residues long. CDR3 loop: CATRREQSTDTQYF. CDR3 coding DNA: TGTGCCACCAGACGCGAACAGAGCACAGATACGCAGTATTTT.

The chain carries TRBV2 and TRBJ1-5; 11 bases match TRBD1. CDR1 is SNHLY and CDR2 is FYNNEI in the germline V gene. After removal of 6 bases from V and 7 bases from J, the junction contained 5 bases not matched to a gene. CDR3 length: 14 residues. The chain's CDR3 is CASRGTGGSQPQHF. CDR3 sequence (DNA): TGTGCCAGCAGAGGGACAGGGGGAAGCCAGCCCCAGCATTTT.

This sequence joins TRBV29-1 and TRBJ2-7; 11 nucleotides align to TRBD1. CDR1 and CDR2 from the germline V gene are SQVTM and ANQGSEA. The CDR3 consists of 14 residues. J was trimmed by 7 bases and V by 6 bases; bases with no gene match: 11. CDR3 nucleotides: TGCAGCGTGCAACGCGGGACAGGGGGGACAGAGCAGTACTTC. This translates into CSVQRGTGGTEQYF.

The chain carries TRBV5-1 and TRBJ2-1; TRBD2 matches 9 bases. With 7 bases clipped from V and 0 bases from J, the junction kept 20 bases outside the gene matches. The V gene's germline CDR1 is SGHRS and CDR2 YFSETQ. CDR3 length equals 20 residues. The CDR3 reads CASSPSGLARIPVSYNEQFF. The DNA for the CDR3 is TGCGCCAGCTCCCCGAGTGGACTAGCGCGTATCCCCGTCTCCTACAATGAGCAGTTCTTC.

In nucleotides, the CDR3 is TGTGCCAGCTCTTTCGGTGGGGCCAACGTCCTGACTTTC. This translates into CASSFGGANVLTF. J is TRBJ2-6 and V is TRBV2; D is unresolved. This CDR3 spans 13 amino acids. V lost 8 bases to trimming and J lost 3 bases, with 8 bases between them. Germline CDR1 SNHLY, CDR2 FYNNEI.

The chain links TRBV11-2 to TRBJ2-7, with TRBD1 identical over 9 bases. This CDR3 comprises 14 residues. V lost 5 bases and J lost 6; bases outside the gene matches: 8. The germline gives CDR1 SGHAT, CDR2 FQNNGV. CDR3 nucleotides: TGTGCCAGCAGCATTAGGACAGGGGAGTTCGAGCAGTACTTC. Encoded protein: CASSIRTGEFEQYF.

The chain is built from TRBV29-1 and TRBJ2-1; 10 bases are shared with TRBD1. Germline V CDR1 and CDR2: SQVTM, ANQGSEA. The V gene end was trimmed by 4 bases and the J gene end by 5 bases; junction bases not matched to a gene: 5. The CDR3 consists of 14 residues. In nucleotides, the CDR3 is TGCAGCGTTGTAGGACAGGGGGTCCACAATGAGCAGTTCTTC. Translated: CSVVGQGVHNEQFF.